The 20 T cell receptor beta chains given below trace back to one sample, sequenced in a study of blood T cells in healthy people across ages. Then a second PCR, running roughly 7 to 11 cycles, was carried out with a sample-barcoded 5' primer and a J-beta primer mix. TCRdb recomputed calls from the 5' RACE reads with MiXCR, one row per CDR3 protein. The sample includes 730,000 or so distinct CDR3 sequences, about 42% seen only once; the top ten take 20% to 25%. Sequences were obtained from blood. These receptors all come from a woman aged 60-75 years in good health.

In its sample, this clonotype was seen a few times. The chain carries TRBV25-1 and TRBJ2-1; 11 positions match TRBD2. Germline values: CDR1 MGHDK, CDR2 SYGVNS. This CDR3 is 15 amino acids long. V lost 10 bases to trimming and J lost 5 bases; unmatched junction nucleotides: 10. The CDR3 coding sequence is TGTGCCATACAGTTAGCGGGAGGGCCCCACAATGAGCAGTTCTTC. Amino acids: CAIQLAGGPHNEQFF. Full variable domain (outside the CDR3, taken from reference TRBV25-1 and TRBJ2-1): EADIYQTPRYLVIGTGKKITLECSQTMGHDKMYWYQQDPGMELHLIHYSYGVNSTEKGDLSSESTVSRIRTEHFPLTLESARPSHTSQYLCAIQLAGGPHNEQFFGPGTRLTVL.

This clonotype was seen just once. This rearrangement joins TRBV7-2 to TRBJ2-3, with TRBD2 identical over 8 bases. CDR1 and CDR2 (germline): SGHTA, FQGNSA. Trimming removed 3 bases from V and 2 bases from J; junction bases left unmatched: 7. The CDR3 is made up of 16 amino acids. The CDR3 protein is CASSFKLAGYTDTQYF. The CDR3 region has the DNA TGTGCCAGCAGCTTTAAGCTAGCGGGCTACACAGATACGCAGTATTTT.

This clonotype was observed at least ten times. The chain employs TRBV4-2 and TRBJ2-7; 7 nucleotides match TRBD1. This CDR3 is built from 14 residues. V was clipped by 0 bases and J by 5 bases; unmatched bases: 4. CDR1 and CDR2 (germline): LGHNA, YNFKEQ. CDR3 DNA sequence: TGTGCCAGCAGCCAAGACTACAGGGGCAACGAGCAGTACTTC. Its protein product is CASSQDYRGNEQYF.

The chain joins TRBV7-9 to TRBJ2-7; TRBD2 agrees at 9 bases. Germline trimming cut 0 bases from V and 0 bases from J; bases unmatched to any gene: 9. Looked up from germline, CDR1 is SEHNR and CDR2 is FQNEAQ (reference sequence). The CDR3 length is 18 residues. For the CDR3, the DNA is TGTGCCAGCAGCTTAGCGCGGTTTAGTAGCGGGAGCTCCTACGAGCAGTACTTC. Its protein is CASSLARFSSGSSYEQYF. Supplemented by reference TRBV7-9 and TRBJ2-7, the full variable domain reads DTGVSQNPRHKITKRGQNVTFRCDPISEHNRLYWYRQTLGQGPEFLTYFQNEAQLEKSRLLSDRFSAERPKGSFSTLEIQRTEQGDSAMYLCASSLARFSSGSSYEQYFGPGTRLTVT.

This clonotype came up a few times. V is TRBV5-1 and J is TRBJ2-2; no clear D gene. Germline V gene data show CDR1 as SGHRS and CDR2 as YFSETQ. This CDR3 contains 17 residues. V lost 0 bases, J lost 0 bases, and 12 bases lay in between. CDR3 nucleotides: TGCGCCAGCAGCTTGGCACAGATCCCGCCGAACACCGGGGAGCTGTTTTTT. Its translation is CASSLAQIPPNTGELFF.

The rearrangement uses TRBV6-5 and TRBJ1-4; 10 bases line up with TRBD1. The CDR3 contains 15 residues. V lost 0 bases to trimming and J lost 10 bases; unmatched junction nucleotides: 5. Germline V lookup: CDR1 MNHEY, CDR2 SVGAGI. In DNA, the CDR3 is TGTGCCAGCAGTTACTCGGGACAGGGGAACGGAAAACTGTTTTTT. It is translated as CASSYSGQGNGKLFF.

The CDR3 spells CASSYSSQGAGANVLTF. CDR3 nucleotides: TGTGCCAGCAGTTACTCGTCGCAGGGGGCTGGGGCCAACGTCCTGACTTTC. The rearrangement links TRBV6-5 to TRBJ2-6; TRBD1 agrees at 7 bases. Unmatched junction bases numbered 4, after V lost 0 bases and J lost 2 bases. The CDR3 is 17 residues long. CDR1 and CDR2 (germline): MNHEY, SVGAGI.

The chain carries TRBV20-1 and TRBJ2-7, with D possibly being TRBD1 (5 bases). The J call may not be correct, given that the DNA end is closer to TRBJ2-5. CDR1 is DFQATT and CDR2 is SNEGSKA in the germline V gene (reference sequence). The CDR3 spans 13 residues. Here the CDR3 DNA reads TGCAGTGCTAGTGGGCCAGGGATAAAGACCCAGTACTTC. This translates into CSASGPGIKTQYF.

This chain links TRBV29-1 with TRBJ1-3; D call uncertain. The CDR3 sequence is 14 residues long. Germline V CDR1 and CDR2: SQVTM, ANQGSEA. Trimming took off 4 bases at V and 2 bases at J, with 12 bases between the two ends. The CDR3: CSVVTPATGNTIYF. DNA of the CDR3: TGCAGCGTTGTAACACCTGCGACTGGAAACACCATATATTTT.

Of note for this clonotype: This clone may be a read error of a much larger clone one base away. The chain uses TRBV29-1 and TRBJ2-1; TRBD1 is a possible D gene (5 bases). Trimming stripped 7 bases from V and 5 bases from J, with 18 bases between. The length of the CDR3 is 14 residues. Per the germline V gene, CDR1 is SQVTM and CDR2 is ANQGSEA. The CDR3 region has the DNA TGCAGCGCCGGACACTCCTCATCCGACAATGAGCAGTTCTTC. This translates into CSAGHSSSDNEQFF.

This clonotype was detected a few times. The chain is built from TRBV28 and TRBJ2-7, with 7 bases aligning to TRBD2. The CDR3 has 13 residues. With V trimmed by 7 bases and J by 1 base, 4 bases remained unmatched. In germline, CDR1 is MDHEN, CDR2 SYDVKM. Here the CDR3 reads CASTQRGSYEQYF. CDR3 DNA sequence: TGTGCCAGCACTCAGCGGGGTTCCTACGAGCAGTACTTC.

The chain recombines TRBV7-8 with TRBJ1-6, with D possibly matching TRBD1 (5 bases). Germline CDR1 is SGHVS and CDR2 is FQNEAQ. This CDR3 has 13 residues. V was trimmed by 4 bases and J by 10 bases, leaving 11 bases between them. In DNA form, the CDR3 reads TGTGCCAGCAGCTGGGGCAGGGACTCACCCCTCCACTTT. It is translated as CASSWGRDSPLHF.

V usage is TRBV5-1 and J usage is TRBJ2-5, with 7 bases aligning to TRBD1. With 6 bases clipped from V and 2 bases from J, the junction kept 10 bases outside the gene matches. CDR1 and CDR2 from the germline V gene are SGHRS and YFSETQ. This CDR3 is built from 15 residues. The CDR3 loop reads CASKTSGTAQETQYF. DNA for the CDR3: TGCGCCAGCAAGACTTCCGGGACAGCACAAGAGACCCAGTACTTC. Combining the CDR3 with reference TRBV5-1 and TRBJ2-5 gives the whole variable domain KAGVTQTPRYLIKTRGQQVTLSCSPISGHRSVSWYQQTPGQGLQFLFEYFSETQRNKGNFPGRFSGRQFSNSRSEMNVSTLELGDSALYLCASKTSGTAQETQYFGPGTRLLVL.

The rearrangement links TRBV2 to TRBJ2-2, with TRBD2 matching 9 bases. The CDR3 spans 16 residues. Trimming at V came to 7 bases and at J to 7 bases, leaving 13 bases not matched to a gene. Germline V gives CDR1 SNHLY, CDR2 FYNNEI. Here the CDR3 DNA reads TGTGCCAGCAAACCGAGCGGCGGGAGGGCAAGCGGGGAGCTGTTTTTT. It is translated as CASKPSGGRASGELFF.

The J gene is TRBJ1-2, the V gene TRBV27, with 8 bases fitting TRBD1. Germline CDR1 is MNHEY and CDR2 is SMNVEV (reference sequence). The junction had 11 bases not matched to a gene; V was cut back by 4 bases and J by 7 bases. This CDR3 region has 15 residues. CDR3 residues: CASSYQGALGSGYTF. The CDR3 bases are TGTGCCAGCAGTTACCAGGGGGCGCTGGGAAGTGGCTACACCTTC.

The rearrangement links TRBV7-2 to TRBJ1-2; 8 bases line up with TRBD1. CDR1 is SGHTA, CDR2 FQGNSA, per germline. The length of the CDR3 is 14 residues. J lost 8 bases, V lost 7 bases, and 12 bases had no gene match. The CDR3 is CASTSTGALLGYTF. CDR3 sequence (DNA): TGTGCCAGCACCTCGACAGGGGCCTTGTTGGGCTACACCTTC.

The chain is built from TRBV7-9 and TRBJ1-4; tentatively, D is TRBD1 (6 bases). The V gene's germline CDR1 is SEHNR and CDR2 FQNEAQ (reference sequence). The V gene lost 1 base and the J gene lost 8 bases, with 11 bases spanning the gap. The CDR3 runs 14 residues. The DNA for the CDR3 is TGTGCCAGCAGCTTAGAGGCAGGGGAAGAAAAACTGTTTTTT. Protein sequence: CASSLEAGEEKLFF. Together with reference TRBV7-9 and TRBJ1-4, the CDR3 gives the full variable domain: DTGVSQNPRHKITKRGQNVTFRCDPISEHNRLYWYRQTLGQGPEFLTYFQNEAQLEKSRLLSDRFSAERPKGSFSTLEIQRTEQGDSAMYLCASSLEAGEEKLFFGSGTQLSVL.

This clonotype was observed many times. This rearrangement joins TRBV29-1 to TRBJ2-1; 14 bases match TRBD2. V lost 7 bases and J lost 4; bases outside the gene matches: 6. Germline CDR1 SQVTM, CDR2 ANQGSEA. The CDR3 length is 15 residues. CDR3 residues: CSAGTSGSLYNEQFF. CDR3 sequence (DNA): TGCAGCGCGGGGACTAGCGGGAGTTTGTACAATGAGCAGTTCTTC.

This clonotype was counted once. The chain couples TRBV5-1 to TRBJ1-4; 7 bases are shared with TRBD1. Germline CDR1 and CDR2: SGHRS and YFSETQ. V was clipped by 4 bases and J by 7 bases; unmatched bases: 7. The CDR3 sequence is 14 residues long. In nucleotides, the CDR3 is TGCGCCAGCAGCACCGGGACAGTTCTTGAAAAACTGTTTTTT. Its translation: CASSTGTVLEKLFF.

V gene TRBV4-2 combines with J gene TRBJ2-7, with D maybe TRBD2 (6 bases). CDR1 and CDR2 from the germline V gene are LGHNA and YNFKEQ. The CDR3 runs to 16 residues. V lost 1 base, J lost 6 bases, and 19 bases lay in between. CDR3 protein: CASSQVTPKGGVEQYF. Here the CDR3 DNA reads TGTGCCAGCAGCCAAGTGACACCCAAGGGCGGGGTCGAGCAGTACTTC.